This entry describes one T cell receptor beta chain. One entry per CDR3 protein, called by TCRdb with MiXCR from the 5' RACE reads. The sample lists about 890,000 distinct CDR3 sequences, about 12% occurring once. This specimen belongs to a study of identical twins. These sequences were also reported in another study, on yellow fever vaccine responses in identical twins.

The sequence derives from a woman younger than 30 in good health. The source material was PBMCs.

The CDR3 loop reads CASSLPGTSRGQETQYF. The CDR3 DNA sequence: TGCGCCAGCAGCCTACCCGGGACTAGCAGGGGACAAGAGACCCAGTACTTC. The rearrangement links TRBV5-1 to TRBJ2-5, with 9 bases aligning to TRBD2. V shed 4 bases, J shed 2 bases, and the junction held 12 bases outside the gene matches. The CDR3 spans 17 residues. Germline lookup yields CDR1 SGHRS and CDR2 YFSETQ.